The clone carrying this TCR beta chain occurred a few times. Its antigen is not known. Naive CD8 cells, CD45RO-negative and positively selected for CCR7, excluded terminally differentiated effector memory CD45RA+ cells. Authors' data handling: Filtering differed since immunoSEQ provided only junctions, with no quality scores. The table came from immunoSEQ multiplex PCR; TCRdb's copy has only in-frame clones and leaves some out. D and trimming were read from the DNA, whereas the V and J calls and clone size are those reported in that table. The sample lists around 2,000,000 clones; over 85% were seen once. This sample is drawn from a study of shared clonotypes between healthy human individuals. General observations from the study: With several donors compared, roughly 4.9% of naive CD4 clonotypes were shared. Sampling covered blood only; tissue repertoires likely differ.

The CDR3 is 15 residues long. CDR1 SGDLS and CDR2 YYNGEE come from the germline V gene. V gave up 0 bases and J gave up 5 bases; unmatched junction bases: 4. Sequencing was carried out using naive CD8+ T cells sorted from blood. This TCR came from a man aged 18 to 35 in good health. V and J are TRBV9 and TRBJ2-2, with 7 bases matching TRBD1. This CDR3 reads CASSVGDSSTGELFF. CDR3 sequence (DNA): TGTGCCAGCAGCGTAGGGGACAGTTCTACCGGGGAGCTGTTTTTT.